A single sample gave rise to the 26 T cell receptor beta chains below, sequenced in a study of blood T cells in healthy people across ages. Primers used in a second PCR of about 6 to 11 cycles were a sample-barcoded 5' primer and a J-beta primer mix. TCRdb recomputed calls from the 5' RACE reads with MiXCR, one row per CDR3 protein. The sample includes 650,000 to 1,000,000 distinct CDR3 sequences, 35% to 40% of them seen just once. The sequencing input was blood. The receptor set was obtained from a man between 18 and 35 years old in good health.

This clonotype appeared many times. The rearrangement joins TRBV4-3 to TRBJ2-7; no clear D. From germline, CDR1 is LGHNA and CDR2 YSLEER. CDR3 length equals 15 residues. V was trimmed by 0 bases and J by 0 bases, leaving 9 bases between them. CDR3 amino acids: CASSQDTANSYEQYF. CDR3 nucleotides: TGCGCCAGCAGCCAAGATACGGCTAACTCCTACGAGCAGTACTTC.

The genes are TRBV6-1 and TRBJ1-4; tentative D call: TRBD1 (5 bases). Germline-derived CDR1 and CDR2 are MNHNS and SASEGT. The length of the CDR3 is 18 residues. V was cut by 7 bases and J by 0 bases, with 21 bases left in between. CDR3 sequence: CASITWQGTGATNEKLFF. CDR3 in DNA: TGTGCCAGCATCACATGGCAGGGAACCGGAGCAACTAATGAAAAACTGTTTTTT.

The chain uses TRBV5-1 and TRBJ2-1, with a tentative D call TRBD1 (6 bases). V was clipped by 2 bases and J by 7 bases, with 22 bases between them. The germline V gene encodes CDR1 SGHRS and CDR2 YFSETQ. This CDR3 region has 17 residues. The CDR3 sequence is CASSFLANGQRANEQFF. DNA of the CDR3: TGCGCCAGCAGCTTCTTGGCCAACGGACAGAGGGCGAATGAGCAGTTCTTC.

This clonotype was seen more than once but under ten times. This rearrangement joins TRBV20-1 to TRBJ1-2; D gene unclear. Looked up from germline, CDR1 is DFQATT and CDR2 is SNEGSKA (reference sequence). The CDR3 spans 13 residues. V dropped 1 base and J dropped 6 bases, with 12 bases sitting between them. In nucleotides, the CDR3 is TGCAGTGCTAGAGGGCCCCATTACGATGGCTACACCTTC. Its translation: CSARGPHYDGYTF.

This clonotype was detected many times. V and J are TRBV7-3 and TRBJ2-1, with D possibly matching TRBD1 (5 bases). The germline V gene encodes CDR1 SGHTA and CDR2 FQGTGA. The CDR3 sequence is 15 residues long. The ends were cut back, 5 bases at V and 3 bases at J, with 14 bases in the middle. The CDR3 nucleotides are TGTGCCAGCAGCCCCGGACAAATCAACTACAATGAGCAGTTCTTC. Translation: CASSPGQINYNEQFF.

Points on this clonotype: This may arise from a read error, as a much more abundant clone is one base away. The chain joins TRBV12-3 or TRBV12-4 to TRBJ2-3; 8 nucleotides agree with TRBD2. The CDR3 is 13 residues long. The CDR3 DNA is TGTGTCAGCATTAGCGGGGGCACAGATACGCAGTATTTT. Encoded protein: CVSISGGTDTQYF.

This sequence joins TRBV4-1 and TRBJ1-2, with D possibly matching TRBD1 (6 bases). The CDR3 loop spans 14 amino acids. V was pared by 1 base and J by 4 bases, with 10 bases between. Germline-derived CDR1 and CDR2 are MGHRA and YSYEKL. This CDR3 is CASSQGWTVYGYTF. The CDR3 nucleotides are TGCGCCAGCAGCCAAGGGTGGACAGTCTATGGCTACACCTTC.

Comment on this clonotype: This may arise from a read error, as a much more abundant clone is one base away. The chain combines TRBV5-1 with TRBJ2-1, with D possibly matching TRBD2 (6 bases). Germline V gene data show CDR1 as SGHRS and CDR2 as YFSETQ. CDR3 length equals 14 residues. Trimming took 4 bases from V and 6 from J, leaving 14 bases between them. CDR3 nucleotide sequence: TGCGCCAGCAGCGCGGAGGGGCTTACCAATGAGCAGTTCTTC. This codes for CASSAEGLTNEQFF. Supplemented by reference TRBV5-1 and TRBJ2-1, the full variable domain reads KAGVTQTPRYLIKTRGQQVTLSCSPISGHRSVSWYQQTPGQGLQFLFEYFSETQRNKGNFPGRFSGRQFSNSRSEMNVSTLELGDSALYLCASSAEGLTNEQFFGPGTRLTVL.

The rearrangement uses TRBV29-1 and TRBJ1-1; no definite D call. Per the germline V gene, CDR1 is SQVTM and CDR2 is ANQGSEA. The length of the CDR3 is 12 residues. Trimming left V 1 base short and J 6 bases short, with 9 bases between. The CDR3 reads CSVEAGSAEAFF. The DNA of the CDR3 is TGCAGCGTTGAAGCAGGAAGCGCTGAAGCTTTCTTT.

This clonotype was observed a few times. This chain uses TRBV7-2 with TRBJ1-1; no clear D gene. CDR1 and CDR2 (germline): SGHTA, FQGNSA. The CDR3 contains 13 residues. Trimming shortened V by 3 bases and J by 10 bases, and 15 bases separated the two germline ends. The CDR3: CASSLHPPAAAFF. CDR3 bases: TGTGCCAGCAGCTTGCATCCCCCGGCGGCAGCTTTCTTT.

About this clonotype: Given a much more abundant clone one base away, this may be a read error. This rearrangement joins TRBV7-2 to TRBJ2-1; 10 bases are a match to TRBD2. CDR3 size: 14 residues. CDR1 SGHTA and CDR2 FQGNSA come from the germline V gene. In nucleotides, the CDR3 is TGTGCCAGCAGCGTAGCTAGCGGGGGCGAGGAGCAGTTCTTC. Translating it yields CASSVASGGEEQFF. The full variable domain, rest sourced from reference TRBV7-2 and TRBJ2-1, is GAGVSQSPSNKVTEKGKDVELRCDPISGHTALYWYRQSLGQGLEFLIYFQGNSAPDKSGLPSDRFSAERTGGSVSTLTIQRTQQEDSAVYLCASSVASGGEEQFFGPGTRLTVL.

This clonotype was observed a handful of times. The gene calls are TRBV7-2 and TRBJ2-1; TRBD2 agrees at 14 bases. Per the germline V gene, CDR1 is SGHTA and CDR2 is FQGNSA. The CDR3 has 16 amino acids. Trimming took 5 bases from V and 8 from J; bases not matched to a gene: 8. CDR3 nucleotide sequence: TGTGCCAGCAGCGACGGACTAGCGGGGGGATCATATGAGCAGTTCTTC. Translation gives CASSDGLAGGSYEQFF.

The rearrangement joins TRBV5-1 to TRBJ2-1; D might be TRBD2 (6 bases). The V and J ends lost 0 bases and 2 bases respectively, with 9 bases between them. Germline V gives CDR1 SGHRS, CDR2 YFSETQ. This CDR3 has 15 amino acids. CDR3 protein: CASSLDGSTYNEQFF. The CDR3 bases are TGCGCCAGCAGCTTGGACGGGAGCACCTACAATGAGCAGTTCTTC.

This clonotype was recorded only once. A single base separates this from a much larger clone, so it may be a read error. V and J are TRBV29-1 and TRBJ2-5; D might be TRBD1 or TRBD2, each matching 7 bases. This CDR3 has 15 amino acids. Germline CDR1 and CDR2: SQVTM and ANQGSEA. CDR3 nucleotide sequence: TGCAACGTTGAAGGGAGGGACAGACTCCAAGAGACCCAGTACTTC. It specifies CNVEGRDRLQETQYF.

This clonotype was picked up one time. Possible read error: a much larger clone is one base away. The genes are TRBV12-3 or TRBV12-4 and TRBJ1-2, with 8 bases identical to TRBD1. The CDR3 has 15 residues. With V trimmed by 1 base and J by 6 bases, 7 bases remained unmatched. CDR3 DNA sequence: TGTGCCAGCAGTTTAGAGGCAGGGGGCGACCATGGCTACACCTTC. It translates to CASSLEAGGDHGYTF.

For the CDR3, the DNA is TGTGCCAGCAGTTTACCTCTCCCTACCCCTAGCACAGATACGCAGTATTTT. Its protein product is CASSLPLPTPSTDTQYF. The chain carries TRBV12-3 or TRBV12-4 and TRBJ2-3; the D is unclear. Trimming left V 2 bases short and J 0 bases short, with 15 bases between. The CDR3 covers 17 residues.

This chain connects TRBV7-9 to TRBJ2-6, with a weak D call TRBD1 (6 bases). The germline gives CDR1 SEHNR, CDR2 FQNEAQ (reference sequence). The V gene lost 9 bases and the J gene lost 1 base, with 10 bases spanning the gap. CDR3 length: 14 residues. This CDR3 reads CARSGQSGANVLTF. DNA for the CDR3: TGTGCCAGATCTGGACAGTCTGGGGCCAACGTCCTGACTTTC.

The chain combines TRBV7-2 with TRBJ1-1, with TRBD1 matching 7 bases. From germline, CDR1 is SGHTA and CDR2 FQGNSA. The CDR3 contains 13 residues. V was clipped by 3 bases and J by 6 bases; unmatched bases: 4. The CDR3 DNA reads as TGTGCCAGCAGCTTTCAGGGGGTCTCTGAAGCTTTCTTT. It encodes CASSFQGVSEAFF. The variable domain in full, with the rest retrieved from reference TRBV7-2 and TRBJ1-1, is GAGVSQSPSNKVTEKGKDVELRCDPISGHTALYWYRQSLGQGLEFLIYFQGNSAPDKSGLPSDRFSAERTGGSVSTLTIQRTQQEDSAVYLCASSFQGVSEAFFGQGTRLTVV.

This chain uses TRBV13 with TRBJ1-1; D perhaps matches TRBD1 (5 bases). V was shortened by 5 bases and J by 2 bases, with 18 bases between the two germline ends. Per the germline V gene, CDR1 is PRHDT and CDR2 is FYEKMQ (reference sequence). This CDR3 is 16 amino acids long. CDR3 DNA sequence: TGTGCCAGCAGCCACGGCGGGGCAGGGTTCAACACTGAAGCTTTCTTT. It is translated as CASSHGGAGFNTEAFF.

The DNA of the CDR3 is TGCAGTGCTAGAAACCAGGGGGCACCCTATGGCTACACCTTC. Protein sequence: CSARNQGAPYGYTF. The chain has TRBV20-1 and TRBJ1-2, with 8 bases identical to TRBD1. Germline V lookup: CDR1 DFQATT, CDR2 SNEGSKA (reference sequence). The CDR3 runs 14 residues. V trimming: 2 bases; J trimming: 4 bases; junction bases outside the gene matches: 6.

CDR3 protein: CASSPFEEETQYF. In nucleotides, the CDR3 is TGCGCCAGCAGCCCCTTTGAGGAAGAGACCCAGTACTTC. The gene calls are TRBV4-1 and TRBJ2-5; D ambiguous. Between the trimmed V and J ends, which lost 4 bases and 3 bases, there was a span of 9 bases. The CDR3 covers 13 residues. The V gene's germline CDR1 is MGHRA and CDR2 YSYEKL.

Only a few counts were recorded for this clonotype. The V call is TRBV5-1, the J call TRBJ1-5, with a weak D call TRBD1 (6 bases). In germline, CDR1 is SGHRS, CDR2 YFSETQ. The length of the CDR3 is 15 residues. V lost 2 bases, J lost 6 bases, and 15 bases lay in between. CDR3 sequence: CASSFEGTSGQPQHF. CDR3 DNA: TGCGCCAGCAGCTTCGAGGGGACATCGGGTCAGCCCCAGCATTTT.

For this clonotype: Relative to the germline gene, one junction end is altered; a read error may explain this. This rearrangement joins TRBV10-2 to TRBJ2-7; the match to TRBD2 covers 9 bases. This CDR3 contains 16 residues. The germline gives CDR1 WSHSY, CDR2 SAAADI. The CDR3 coding sequence is TGCGCCAGCATACGGCTAGCGGGGCCCCTCTCCTACGAGCAGTGCTTC. Its translation is CASIRLAGPLSYEQCF.

This clonotype was recorded at least ten times. The chain carries TRBV6-5 and TRBJ2-1; TRBD1 is a possible D gene (5 bases). The V end was cut by 2 bases, the J end by 5 bases, with 16 bases between. Germline V CDR1 and CDR2: MNHEY, SVGAGI. CDR3 size: 16 residues. In DNA, the CDR3 is TGTGCCAGCAGTTACGATGGACACCGTAAAAACAATGAGCAGTTCTTC. It codes for CASSYDGHRKNNEQFF.

The chain recombines TRBV18 with TRBJ1-1; D gene uncertain. Germline assignment: CDR1 KGHSH and CDR2 LQKENI. The CDR3 has 12 residues. The V and J ends lost 7 bases and 4 bases respectively, with 10 bases between them. CDR3 in amino acids: CASYEPTTEAFF. Written as DNA, the CDR3 is TGTGCCAGCTACGAACCGACCACTGAAGCTTTCTTT.

The V gene is TRBV27, the J gene TRBJ1-3; TRBD1 is a possible D gene (5 bases). Germline CDR1 MNHEY, CDR2 SMNVEV (reference sequence). This CDR3 region has 15 residues. V dropped 6 bases and J dropped 5 bases, with 17 bases sitting between them. The CDR3 coding sequence is TGTGCCAGCAGCCGGAGCGTGGGGCGGAGAAACACCATATATTTT. Protein: CASSRSVGRRNTIYF.